This passage covers 8 T cell receptor beta chains from one sample sequenced in a study of T cell responses to AZD1222 COVID-19 vaccine. Some clones are missing from TCRdb's copy, which holds only in-frame ones; the method was immunoSEQ multiplex PCR. The table has around 150,000 clones, about 90% seen once; the top ten hold roughly 6.2%. The specimen comprised peripheral blood, sampled 28 days after the second AZD1222 dose. These receptors originate from an adult who received the AZD1222 COVID-19 vaccine.

The rearrangement links TRBV6-2 or TRBV6-3 to TRBJ1-3; maybe TRBD1 (5 bases). Germline V gene sequence: CDR1 MNHEY, CDR2 SVGEGT. Trimming removed 0 bases at V and 2 bases at J, with 11 bases between. The CDR3 covers 16 residues. Here the CDR3 reads CASSYSYGAAGNTIYF. The CDR3 DNA is TGTGCCAGCAGTTACTCGTACGGGGCGGCTGGAAACACCATATATTTT.

V is TRBV28 and J is TRBJ1-6; a weak D match, TRBD1 (6 bases). The V end was cut by 3 bases, the J end by 5 bases, with 11 bases between. This CDR3 has 15 amino acids. The V gene's germline CDR1 is MDHEN and CDR2 SYDVKM. The DNA for the CDR3 is TGTGCCAGCAGTTTGGCCAGGGGAAATAATTCACCCCTCCACTTT. It codes for CASSLARGNNSPLHF.

The rearrangement uses TRBV12-3 or TRBV12-4 and TRBJ1-3; no clear D gene. The CDR3 consists of 11 residues. Trimming left V 3 bases short and J 4 bases short, with 1 base between. DNA of the CDR3: TGTGCCAGCAGTTTCGGAAACACCATATATTTT. Translation gives CASSFGNTIYF.

The chain links TRBV21-1 to TRBJ1-2. TRBV21-1 is a pseudogene locus. The CDR3 is 14 residues long. The CDR3 reads CASRVGGADYGYTF. The CDR3 region has the DNA TGTGCCAGCAGAGTGGGGGGCGCGGACTATGGCTACACCTTC.

This chain joins TRBV2 and TRBJ1-3, with TRBD1 matching 7 bases. V lost 5 bases, J lost 11 bases, and 15 bases stayed unmatched. The CDR3 covers 15 residues. Germline CDR1 and CDR2: SNHLY and FYNNEI. CDR3 sequence reads: CASSRNTMTGSAIYF. CDR3 nucleotides: TGTGCCAGCAGTCGCAATACCATGACAGGGAGCGCCATATATTTT.

In the case of this clone: Relative to the germline gene, one junction end is altered; a read error may explain this. The V gene is TRBV2, the J gene TRBJ1-3, with 8 bases lining up with TRBD1. This CDR3 contains 14 residues. The germline V gene encodes CDR1 SNHLY and CDR2 FYNNEI. CDR3 in DNA: TGTGCCAGCAGTAGGACAGGGTCTGAAAACACCATATATTTT. It is translated as CASSRTGSENTIYF.

V usage is TRBV6-1 and J usage is TRBJ1-4; D is possibly TRBD1 (6 bases). Germline lookup yields CDR1 MNHNS and CDR2 SASEGT. Trimming stripped 6 bases from V and 4 bases from J, with 18 bases between. This CDR3 comprises 16 residues. CDR3 in amino acids: CASRESGAYFNEKLFF. CDR3 nucleotide sequence: TGTGCCAGCAGAGAATCAGGGGCTTACTTTAATGAAAAACTGTTTTTT.

The chain recombines TRBV6-5 with TRBJ2-1; 7 nucleotides align to TRBD2. V lost 6 bases to trimming and J lost 2 bases; unmatched junction nucleotides: 7. The germline CDR1 and CDR2 sequences are MNHEY and SVGAGI. The CDR3 totals 15 residues. The CDR3 here is CASSPGLVAYNEQFF. In nucleotides, the CDR3 is TGTGCCAGCAGCCCCGGACTAGTTGCCTACAATGAGCAGTTCTTC.